Sequencing of this TCR beta chain was carried out in a study of cytotoxic CD8 clonotypes in ibrutinib-treated CLL. Study-wide points: Clonality rose at ibrutinib response, held steady in sustained remission, and fell toward baseline at progression.

TCRdb keeps only in-frame clones here, not all; method: immunoSEQ multiplex PCR. Of about 160,000 clones listed, roughly 86% are singletons. As concerns this clone: Its antigen remains unknown.

Trimming took 5 bases from V and 1 from J; bases not matched to a gene: 4. Germline CDR1 reads MRHNA; CDR2 reads SNTAGT. The length of the CDR3 is 16 residues. J is TRBJ2-5 and V is TRBV6-4, with 13 nucleotides matching TRBD2. This sample comprised PBMCs, obtained after 12 months of ibrutinib treatment. This TCR was recovered from a human donor with chronic lymphocytic leukemia. The chain's CDR3 is CASSQLAGGGQETQYF. CDR3 nucleotides: TGTGCCAGCAGTCAACTAGCGGGAGGGGGCCAAGAGACCCAGTACTTC.